This T cell receptor beta chain was observed in a study of read filtering for tumor transcriptome and immune sequencing. The overall study: Among patients, 17 to 20 were male and approximately 15 female, aged about 47 to 80 (mean about 69).

This clonotype was observed at least ten times. Trimming stripped 4 bases from V and 7 bases from J, with 17 bases between. This CDR3 has 14 residues. CDR1 SGHRS and CDR2 YFSETQ come from the germline V gene. This library used about 360 ng RNA and molecular barcoded adaptors spanning alpha/delta and beta/gamma chains. Using its own MiXCR run on the reads, TCRdb lists one record per CDR3 protein. The table has more than 45,000 distinct CDR3 sequences, about 12% seen once. The sequencing input was a population of CD138-negative cells sorted from bone marrow. The V gene is TRBV5-1, the J gene TRBJ2-5; D not resolved. This receptor was identified in a donor at least 40 years old with multiple myeloma. CDR3 bases: TGCGCCAGCAGCCCAATGCAAGAGAAAGCGACCCAGTACTTC. It encodes CASSPMQEKATQYF.